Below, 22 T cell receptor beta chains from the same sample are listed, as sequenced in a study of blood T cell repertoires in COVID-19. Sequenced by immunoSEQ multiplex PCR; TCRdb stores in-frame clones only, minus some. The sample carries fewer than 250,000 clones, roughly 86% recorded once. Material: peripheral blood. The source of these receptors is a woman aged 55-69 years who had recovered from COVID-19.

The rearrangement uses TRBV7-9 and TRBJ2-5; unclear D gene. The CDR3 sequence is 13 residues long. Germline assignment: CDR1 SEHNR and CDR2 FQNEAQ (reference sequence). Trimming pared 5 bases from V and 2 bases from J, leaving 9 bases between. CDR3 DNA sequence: TGTGCCAGCAGCACCGGTCTACAAGAGACCCAGTACTTC. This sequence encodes CASSTGLQETQYF. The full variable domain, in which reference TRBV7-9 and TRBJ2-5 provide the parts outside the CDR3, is DTGVSQNPRHKITKRGQNVTFRCDPISEHNRLYWYRQTLGQGPEFLTYFQNEAQLEKSRLLSDRFSAERPKGSFSTLEIQRTEQGDSAMYLCASSTGLQETQYFGPGTRLLVL.

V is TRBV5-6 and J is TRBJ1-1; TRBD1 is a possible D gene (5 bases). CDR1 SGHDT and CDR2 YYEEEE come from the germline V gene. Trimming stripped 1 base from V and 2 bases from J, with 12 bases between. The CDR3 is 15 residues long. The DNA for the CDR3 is TGTGCCAGCAGCTTGCCCCGGGGGGGTAACACTGAAGCTTTCTTT. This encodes CASSLPRGGNTEAFF.

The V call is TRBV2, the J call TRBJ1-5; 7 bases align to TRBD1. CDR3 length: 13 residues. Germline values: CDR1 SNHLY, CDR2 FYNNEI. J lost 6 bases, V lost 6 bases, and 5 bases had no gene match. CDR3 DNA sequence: TGTGCCAGCAGATACAGGGGAGGTCAGCCCCAGCATTTT. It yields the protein CASRYRGGQPQHF.

The CDR3 region is CASSPTGELFF. CDR3 coding DNA: TGTGCCAGCTCCCCGACCGGGGAGCTGTTTTTT. The rearrangement uses TRBV2 and TRBJ2-2; D unclear. Trimming removed 8 bases from V and 5 bases from J, with 6 bases in between. The germline V gene has CDR1 SNHLY and CDR2 FYNNEI. The CDR3 runs to 11 residues.

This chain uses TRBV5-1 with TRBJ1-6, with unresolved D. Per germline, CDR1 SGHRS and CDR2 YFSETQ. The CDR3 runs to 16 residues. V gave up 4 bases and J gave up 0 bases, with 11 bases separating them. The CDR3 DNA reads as TGCGCCAGCAGCCCCCGGGTCAGCTCCTATAATTCACCCCTCCACTTT. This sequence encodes CASSPRVSSYNSPLHF.

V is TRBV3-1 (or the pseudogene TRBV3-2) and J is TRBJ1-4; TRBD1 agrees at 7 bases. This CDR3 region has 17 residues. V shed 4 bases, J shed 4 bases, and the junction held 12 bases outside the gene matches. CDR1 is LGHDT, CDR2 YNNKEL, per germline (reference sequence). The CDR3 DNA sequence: TGTGCCAGCAGCCTTTCTACCAACAGGGGTTTTAATGAAAAACTGTTTTTT. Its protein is CASSLSTNRGFNEKLFF.

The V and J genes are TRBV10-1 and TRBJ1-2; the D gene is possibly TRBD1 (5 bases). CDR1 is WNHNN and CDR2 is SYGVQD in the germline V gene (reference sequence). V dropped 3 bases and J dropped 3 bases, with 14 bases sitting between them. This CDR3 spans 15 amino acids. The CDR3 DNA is TGCGCCAGCAGTGATAAGGGGCCATATGACTATGGCTACACCTTC. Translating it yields CASSDKGPYDYGYTF.

For the CDR3, the DNA is TGCAGTGCCCCAGCGGGAAAACTGTTTTTT. This gives the protein CSAPAGKLFF. The V gene is TRBV20-1, the J gene TRBJ1-4; D remains ambiguous. CDR1 DFQATT and CDR2 SNEGSKA come from the germline V gene (reference sequence). CDR3 length: 10 amino acids. V was shortened by 6 bases and J by 10 bases, with 9 bases between the two germline ends.

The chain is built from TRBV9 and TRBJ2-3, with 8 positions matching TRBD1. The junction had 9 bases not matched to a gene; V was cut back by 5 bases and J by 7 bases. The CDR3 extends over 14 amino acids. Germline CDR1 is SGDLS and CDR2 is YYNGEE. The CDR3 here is CASSVTGVRNTQYF. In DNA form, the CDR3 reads TGTGCCAGCAGTGTGACAGGGGTGAGGAATACGCAGTATTTT.

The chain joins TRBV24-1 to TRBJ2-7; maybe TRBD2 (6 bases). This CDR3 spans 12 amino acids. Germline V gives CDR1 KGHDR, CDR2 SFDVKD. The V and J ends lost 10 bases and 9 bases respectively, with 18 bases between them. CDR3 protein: CATAPTEGVQYF. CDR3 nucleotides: TGTGCCACGGCCCCGACGGAGGGTGTGCAGTACTTC.

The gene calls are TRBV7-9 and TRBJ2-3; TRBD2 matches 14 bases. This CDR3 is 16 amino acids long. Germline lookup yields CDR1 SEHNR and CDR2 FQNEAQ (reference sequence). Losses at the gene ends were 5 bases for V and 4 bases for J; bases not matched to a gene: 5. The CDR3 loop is CASSGTSGGLPDTQYF. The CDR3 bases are TGTGCCAGCAGCGGGACTAGCGGGGGTCTTCCAGATACGCAGTATTTT.

CDR3 in amino acids: CASSPLGGGYEQYF. The CDR3 DNA is TGTGCCAGCAGCCCTCTGGGGGGGGGTTACGAGCAGTACTTC. The rearrangement uses TRBV11-1 and TRBJ2-7; 7 nucleotides agree with TRBD2. Germline trimming cut 5 bases from V and 4 bases from J; bases unmatched to any gene: 8. The CDR3 length is 14 residues. Looked up from germline, CDR1 is SGHAT and CDR2 is FQDESV (reference sequence). The full variable domain, its missing parts supplied by reference TRBV11-1 and TRBJ2-7, is EAEVAQSPRYKITEKSQAVAFWCDPISGHATLYWYRQILGQGPELLVQFQDESVVDDSQLPKDRFSAERLKGVDSTLKIQPAELGDSAMYLCASSPLGGGYEQYFGPGTRLTVT.

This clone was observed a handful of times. CDR3 in amino acids: CASSYTSRGADTEAFF. DNA of the CDR3: TGTGCCAGCAGTTACACGAGCAGGGGTGCAGACACTGAAGCTTTCTTT. V gene TRBV6-5 combines with J gene TRBJ1-1; the D gene is possibly TRBD1 (6 bases). CDR1 and CDR2 from the germline V gene are MNHEY and SVGAGI. The V end was cut by 2 bases, the J end by 3 bases, with 16 bases between. The CDR3 is 16 amino acids.

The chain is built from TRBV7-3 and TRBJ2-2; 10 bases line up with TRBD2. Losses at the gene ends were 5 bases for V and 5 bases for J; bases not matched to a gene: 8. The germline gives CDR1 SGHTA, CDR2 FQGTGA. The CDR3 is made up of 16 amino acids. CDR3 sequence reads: CASSQASGGYTGELFF. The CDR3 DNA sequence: TGTGCCAGCAGCCAAGCTAGCGGGGGATATACCGGGGAGCTGTTTTTT.

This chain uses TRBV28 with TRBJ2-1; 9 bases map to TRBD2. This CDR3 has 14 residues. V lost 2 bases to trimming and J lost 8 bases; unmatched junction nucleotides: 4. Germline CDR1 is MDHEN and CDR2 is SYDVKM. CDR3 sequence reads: CASSLAGGPDEQFF. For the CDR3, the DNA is TGTGCCAGCAGTTTAGCGGGGGGGCCGGATGAGCAGTTCTTC.

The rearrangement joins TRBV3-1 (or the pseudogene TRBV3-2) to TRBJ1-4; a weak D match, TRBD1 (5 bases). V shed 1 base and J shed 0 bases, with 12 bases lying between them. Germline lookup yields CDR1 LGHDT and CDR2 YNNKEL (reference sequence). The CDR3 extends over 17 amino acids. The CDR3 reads CASSQVGGVTTNEKLFF. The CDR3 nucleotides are TGTGCCAGCAGCCAAGTGGGGGGGGTGACAACTAATGAAAAACTGTTTTTT.

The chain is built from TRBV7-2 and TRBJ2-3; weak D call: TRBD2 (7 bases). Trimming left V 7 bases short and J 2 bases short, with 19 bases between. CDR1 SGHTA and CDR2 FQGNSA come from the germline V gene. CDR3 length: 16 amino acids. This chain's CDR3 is CASTPRGAGNTDTQYF. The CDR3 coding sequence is TGTGCCAGCACCCCCAGGGGAGCGGGGAACACAGATACGCAGTATTTT.

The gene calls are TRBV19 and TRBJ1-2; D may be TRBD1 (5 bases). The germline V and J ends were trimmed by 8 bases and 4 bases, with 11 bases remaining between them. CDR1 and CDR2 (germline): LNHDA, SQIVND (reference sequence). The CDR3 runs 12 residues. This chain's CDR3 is CASYQGTYGYTF. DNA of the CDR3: TGTGCCAGTTACCAGGGAACCTATGGCTACACCTTC.

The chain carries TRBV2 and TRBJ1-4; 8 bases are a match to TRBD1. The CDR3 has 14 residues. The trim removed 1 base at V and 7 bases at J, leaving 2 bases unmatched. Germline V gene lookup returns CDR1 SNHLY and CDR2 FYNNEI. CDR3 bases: TGTGCCAGCAGTGAAGACAGGGGGAGTGAAAAACTGTTTTTT. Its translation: CASSEDRGSEKLFF.

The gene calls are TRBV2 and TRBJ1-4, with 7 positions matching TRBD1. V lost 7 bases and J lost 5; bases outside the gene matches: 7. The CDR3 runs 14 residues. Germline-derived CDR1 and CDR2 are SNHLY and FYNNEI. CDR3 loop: CASTTGRGNEKLFF. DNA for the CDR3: TGTGCCAGCACCACGGGCAGGGGGAATGAAAAACTGTTTTTT.

CDR3 amino acids: CASSMLEKSGSPLHF. CDR3 nucleotide sequence: TGTGCCAGTAGTATGCTCGAGAAGTCGGGTTCACCCCTCCACTTT. J is TRBJ1-6 and V is TRBV19; D gene unclear. The CDR3 runs to 15 residues. V lost 3 bases and J lost 9, with 15 bases in between. Germline V gene sequence: CDR1 LNHDA, CDR2 SQIVND (reference sequence).

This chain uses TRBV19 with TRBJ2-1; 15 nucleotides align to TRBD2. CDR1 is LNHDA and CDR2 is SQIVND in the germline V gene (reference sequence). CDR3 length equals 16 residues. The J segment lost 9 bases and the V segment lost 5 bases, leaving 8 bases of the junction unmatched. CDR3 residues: CASSFWTSGGAGEQFF. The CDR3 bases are TGTGCCAGTAGTTTCTGGACTAGCGGGGGGGCAGGTGAGCAGTTCTTC.